The sequence of this T cell receptor beta chain was determined in a study of blood T cell repertoires in COVID-19. About the study: The samples span acute and convalescent COVID-19 from the United States, Italy and Spain. The cDNA or gDNA used as material had been derived from T cells, B-cell-depleted T cells, or PBMCs.

The sample holds one count of this clone. This CDR3 is 16 amino acids long. CDR1 and CDR2 from the germline V gene are SEHNR and FQNEAQ (reference sequence). The V and J ends lost 4 bases and 4 bases, in that order; junction bases with no gene match: 6. Original processing notes: Reference gene primer amplification yielded estimated nucleated cell counts. Profiled with immunoSEQ multiplex PCR; TCRdb holds only in-frame clones, not every one. The D gene and trimming were derived from the DNA, and the V and J assignments and clone size from that table. The sample consists of 110,000 to 150,000 clones, approximately 80% of them appearing once.

The receptor was derived from a woman aged 55-70 years with acute or convalescent COVID-19. This chain uses TRBV7-9 with TRBJ2-6; 8 bases align to TRBD1. The sample taken for sequencing was peripheral blood. The CDR3 spells CASSSTGALGANVLTF. The CDR3 DNA reads as TGTGCCAGCAGCTCGACAGGGGCTTTGGGGGCCAACGTCCTGACTTTC.